The entry that follows covers one T cell receptor (beta chain) sequence. V was pared by 5 bases and J by 1 base, with 14 bases between. The CDR3 runs to 15 residues. Germline V gene sequence: CDR1 SGHAT, CDR2 FQNNGV. This entry is derived from a study of blood T cell repertoires in COVID-19. Study processing details: Amplified reference gene primers provided the basis for estimating nucleated cell counts. Clones were read by immunoSEQ multiplex PCR, and TCRdb kept only the in-frame ones, dropping some. For V, J and clone size, that table is used; D and trimming come from the DNA. The table shows some 320,000 clones, with 90% occurring only once.

The V gene is TRBV11-2, the J gene TRBJ1-1; perhaps TRBD1 as D (5 bases). Material for sequencing was PBMCs or T cells enriched from blood (not recorded which). The receptor was isolated from a man aged 60 to 75 who had recovered from COVID-19. The CDR3 region is CASSPMAGRNTEAFF. The CDR3 DNA sequence: TGTGCCAGCAGCCCCATGGCAGGGCGGAACACTGAAGCTTTCTTT.